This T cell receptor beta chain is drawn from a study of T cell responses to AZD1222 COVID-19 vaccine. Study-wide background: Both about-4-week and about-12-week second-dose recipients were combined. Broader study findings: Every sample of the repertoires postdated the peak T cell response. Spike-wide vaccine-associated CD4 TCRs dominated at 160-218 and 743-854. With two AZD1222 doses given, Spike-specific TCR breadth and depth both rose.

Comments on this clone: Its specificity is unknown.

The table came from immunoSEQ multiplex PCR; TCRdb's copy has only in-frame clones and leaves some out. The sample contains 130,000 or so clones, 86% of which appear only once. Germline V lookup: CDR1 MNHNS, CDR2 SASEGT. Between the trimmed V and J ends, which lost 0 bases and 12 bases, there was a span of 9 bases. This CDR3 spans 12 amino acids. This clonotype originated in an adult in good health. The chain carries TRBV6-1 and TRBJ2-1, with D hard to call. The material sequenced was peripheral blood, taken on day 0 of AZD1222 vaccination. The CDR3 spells CASSEAAPGQFF. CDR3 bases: TGTGCCAGCAGTGAAGCGGCCCCCGGGCAGTTCTTC.